This entry concerns a single TCR beta chain. The germline gives CDR1 SQVTM, CDR2 ANQGSEA. V was shortened by 3 bases and J by 2 bases, with 9 bases between the two germline ends. The CDR3 has 13 amino acids. The table came from immunoSEQ multiplex PCR; TCRdb's copy has only in-frame clones and leaves some out. The table records 170,000 or so clones, 80% to 85% of them present only once. These data originate in a study of cytomegalovirus exposure and HLA in healthy donors. Sequenced: PBMCs. The chain links TRBV29-1 to TRBJ2-3; D perhaps matches TRBD1 (5 bases). This sequence was found in a woman younger than 30 in good health and CMV-seropositive. In DNA form, the CDR3 reads TGCAGCGTTGAGGGGCGGACCACAGATACGCAGTATTTT. This gives the protein CSVEGRTTDTQYF.